What follows are 7 T cell receptor beta chains derived from one specimen sequenced in a study of CD8 T cells in ankylosing spondylitis. TCRdb analysed the 5' RACE reads with MiXCR anew, one entry per CDR3 protein. The sample lists more than 150,000 distinct CDR3 sequences, over 15% occurring once. The sample consisted of blood, either unsorted or a sorted T cell fraction (not recorded which). These receptors were taken from a male donor between 10 and 30 years old with ankylosing spondylitis or in good health (not recorded which).

This clonotype came up many times. This sequence joins TRBV11-2 and TRBJ1-1, with D possibly being TRBD1 (5 bases). Trimming pared 4 bases from V and 7 bases from J, leaving 16 bases between. The CDR3 sequence is 14 residues long. The germline CDR1 and CDR2 sequences are SGHAT and FQNNGV. CDR3 DNA: TGTGCCAGCAGCTCCACTGAGGGGTGGGGTGAAGCTTTCTTT. Translated, it gives CASSSTEGWGEAFF.

This clonotype has a count of ten or more. The V gene is TRBV7-6, the J gene TRBJ1-3; D gene unclear. Germline assignment: CDR1 SGHVS and CDR2 FNYEAQ. The CDR3 is 14 amino acids. The V end was cut by 5 bases, the J end by 1 base, with 9 bases between. The CDR3 DNA reads as TGTGCCAGCAGCGCCCGAAGATCTGGAAACACCATATATTTT. Translation gives CASSARRSGNTIYF.

This clonotype was picked up a small number of times. CDR3 sequence reads: CASSSGKYEETQYF. The CDR3 region has the DNA TGTGCCAGCTCATCTGGAAAATACGAGGAGACCCAGTACTTC. This chain uses TRBV18 with TRBJ2-5; D not certain. Deletions cut 5 bases from V and 5 bases from J, with 15 bases between. Germline V gene lookup returns CDR1 KGHSH and CDR2 LQKENI. The CDR3 runs 14 residues.

This clonotype has a count of ten or more. This chain joins TRBV3-1 and TRBJ2-3; D is unresolved. In germline, CDR1 is LGHDT, CDR2 YNNKEL (reference sequence). V lost 4 bases, J lost 1 base, and 9 bases lay in between. The CDR3 length is 14 residues. The CDR3 loop is CASSPSGRTDTQYF. The DNA for the CDR3 is TGTGCCAGCAGCCCCTCCGGCCGCACAGATACGCAGTATTTT.

The sample holds many counts of this clonotype. The J gene is TRBJ2-6, the V gene TRBV10-3, with D maybe TRBD2 (6 bases). The CDR3 runs to 14 residues. Germline CDR1 is ENHRY and CDR2 is SYGVKD. V was cut by 8 bases and J by 2 bases, with 10 bases left in between. In DNA form, the CDR3 reads TGTGCCATCGGGACGGGAGCTGGGGCCAACGTCCTGACTTTC. Amino acids: CAIGTGAGANVLTF.

This clonotype came up many times. The J gene is TRBJ2-3, the V gene TRBV20-1, with 14 bases that match TRBD2. Trimming removed 1 base from V and 5 bases from J; junction bases left unmatched: 2. The CDR3 loop spans 15 amino acids. CDR1 DFQATT and CDR2 SNEGSKA come from the germline V gene (reference sequence). DNA of the CDR3: TGCAGTGCTAGAGGACTAGCGGGAGGGAAAGATACGCAGTATTTT. Translated, it gives CSARGLAGGKDTQYF.

This clonotype was seen repeatedly, ten times or more. V usage is TRBV12-3 or TRBV12-4 and J usage is TRBJ1-1; possible D gene TRBD1, 5 bases. The CDR3 has 14 residues. V lost 3 bases and J lost 0, with 8 bases in between. CDR3 residues: CASSFGGLNTEAFF. The CDR3 DNA sequence: TGTGCCAGCAGTTTTGGGGGACTGAACACTGAAGCTTTCTTT.